This TCR beta chain was profiled in a study of blood T cells in healthy people across ages. Study-level results: Aged donors had fewer naive CD4+ cells and lower diversity than long-lived donors.

Details on this clonotype: Its antigen is currently unknown.

Germline CDR1 reads DFQATT; CDR2 reads SNEGSKA (reference sequence). V gave up 6 bases and J gave up 4 bases, with 9 bases separating them. The CDR3 runs to 11 residues. With a J-beta primer mix and a sample-barcoded 5' primer, a second PCR ran roughly 6 to 12 cycles. TCRdb processed the 5' RACE reads anew with MiXCR; each CDR3 protein has one entry. The table records hundreds of thousands of distinct CDR3 sequences, 20% to 25% of them present only once. This receptor was identified in a man between 65 and 85 years old in good health. This chain connects TRBV20-1 to TRBJ2-5; no definite D call. Sequenced: blood. The DNA of the CDR3 is TGCAGTGCGAGGCGGATAGAGACCCAGTACTTC. This translates into CSARRIETQYF.